These 2 T cell receptor beta chains were sequenced from one sample in a study of T cells in Graves' hyperthyroidism and ophthalmopathy. The CDR3 regions of TCR beta were amplified from RNA transcripts. HTBI primers were used for first-round RT-PCR of the TCR CDR3. Each CDR3 protein gets one entry after TCRdb re-called the multiplex PCR reads with MiXCR. The sample contains hundreds of thousands of distinct CDR3 sequences, approximately 25% of which appear only once. What was sequenced was blood. These TCRs come from a woman in her twenties or thirties with Graves' ophthalmopathy.

Many counts were recorded for this clonotype. The J gene is TRBJ2-5, the V gene TRBV9, with 9 positions matching TRBD2. Per germline, CDR1 SGDLS and CDR2 YYNGEE. Germline trimming cut 0 bases from V and 5 bases from J; bases unmatched to any gene: 8. The CDR3 runs 16 residues. This CDR3 is CASSVAGLAGLETQYF. As DNA, the CDR3 is TGTGCCAGCAGCGTAGCGGGGCTAGCGGGGTTGGAGACCCAGTACTTC. The full variable domain, in which reference TRBV9 and TRBJ2-5 provide the parts outside the CDR3, is DSGVTQTPKHLITATGQRVTLRCSPRSGDLSVYWYQQSLDQGLQFLIQYYNGEERAKGNILERFSAQQFPDLHSELNLSSLELGDSALYFCASSVAGLAGLETQYFGPGTRLLVL.

The chain links TRBV9 to TRBJ1-1, with D perhaps matching TRBD1 (6 bases). V was shortened by 3 bases and J by 11 bases, with 17 bases between the two germline ends. This CDR3 has 13 residues. The V gene's germline CDR1 is SGDLS and CDR2 YYNGEE. The CDR3 loop is CASSAKSGVEAFF. The CDR3 DNA reads TGTGCCAGCAGCGCCAAATCAGGGGTTGAGGCTTTCTTT. Complete variable domain (other parts from reference TRBV9 and TRBJ1-1): DSGVTQTPKHLITATGQRVTLRCSPRSGDLSVYWYQQSLDQGLQFLIQYYNGEERAKGNILERFSAQQFPDLHSELNLSSLELGDSALYFCASSAKSGVEAFFGQGTRLTVV.